This T cell receptor beta chain was identified during a study of blood T cell repertoires in COVID-19. About the study: T cells, B-cell-depleted T cells, or PBMCs supplied cDNA or gDNA.

From germline, CDR1 is SGHDT and CDR2 YYEEEE. The V segment lost 3 bases and the J segment 3 bases; nucleotides outside the gene matches: 9. The CDR3 has 16 residues. Resolution of symptoms, clearance, or two negative PCRs was present in recovered Cohort 3 donors. Clones were sequenced by immunoSEQ multiplex PCR, and TCRdb holds only the in-frame ones, with some missing. The repertoire holds roughly 330,000 clones, about 89% seen once, with about 5.7% in the top ten. This TCR came from a woman younger than 45 who had recovered from COVID-19. This chain joins TRBV5-6 and TRBJ1-3; 7 positions match TRBD1. Material for sequencing was PBMCs or T cells enriched from blood (not recorded which). The CDR3: CASSYGTVFGGNTIYF. In DNA form, the CDR3 reads TGTGCCAGCAGCTACGGGACAGTTTTTGGTGGAAACACCATATATTTT.